This T cell receptor (beta chain) emerged from a study of T cells in Graves' hyperthyroidism and ophthalmopathy (dated by TCRdb to about 2019). Describing the broader study: Peripheral blood was sampled at the time of initial diagnosis, prior to any treatment. A discovery cohort of about 100 patients, roughly 40 with Graves' ophthalmopathy and approximately 55 with stable Graves' hyperthyroidism, was used to find distinguishing TCR V-J signatures. Prospective prediction of ophthalmopathy was tested in an independent validation cohort of fewer than 20 hyperthyroidism patients and some 17 patients who later progressed to ophthalmopathy. For training and testing, the 100 or so patients in the discovery cohort were randomly divided in a 7:3 ratio. In addition, the study compared T-cell repertoires in thyroid tissue and in blood from six Graves' hyperthyroidism patients. After sampling, hyperthyroidism patients received methimazole starting at 30 mg daily, and ophthalmopathy patients received high-dose intravenous methylprednisolone. The paper reports TCR Vbeta CDR3 sequencing of 130 to 150 peripheral blood samples: 40 or so ophthalmopathy, over 70 hyperthyroidism and around 17 progressor patients.

Worth noting for this clonotype: This clone's antigen is unknown. Just one base apart from a much larger clone, this may be a read error.

V is pared back by 6 bases and J by 7 bases, with 15 bases lying between the germline termini. The germline V gene encodes CDR1 SQVTM and CDR2 ANQGSEA. Measured from the cysteine to the phenylalanine, the CDR3 is 12 residues long. Solely the CDR3 DNA is kept, with 36 bases framed from the first base. What the research found in general, with its limitations: A 13 V-J signature model separated ophthalmopathy from stable hyperthyroidism, with 87.88% sensitivity and 81% to 83% specificity in cross-validation and 80%/75% in testing. Sample size was not statistically predetermined, and investigators were not blinded to group allocation. Most expanded thyroid clonotypes (frequency above 0.001) were also detected in blood, a finding suggesting that blood repertoires may reflect thyroid immune responses. In validation, the model predicted progression to ophthalmopathy a median of roughly six months before onset, with roughly 70% sensitivity and more than 72% specificity.

A patient counted as having stable Graves' hyperthyroidism if no progression to ophthalmopathy occurred over 18 months of follow-up. Hyperthyroidism patients were aged 18 to 65 years and newly diagnosed, with disease duration of less than 2 months. Patients with uncontrolled infections, other autoimmune diseases, pregnancy or lactation were excluded. Diagnoses relied on clinical symptoms, serum thyroxine and TRAb, thyroid ultrasound and orbital computed tomography. Ficoll-Paque density gradient centrifugation was used to isolate PBMCs from approximately 10 ml of fresh peripheral blood. Total RNA was extracted with Trizol reagent, and quality was checked on an Agilent 2100 Bioanalyzer. TCR beta CDR3 regions were amplified from RNA transcripts. A first-round RT-PCR of the TCR CDR3 used the HTBI primer set with the Qiagen OneStep RT-PCR kit. Libraries were constructed in a second round of multiplex PCR, after which size selection and purification were carried out. Sequencing of the libraries was done on an Illumina HiSeq2000 using paired-end 100 bp reads. In the source study's methods: SOAPnuke was used to process the raw data, removing reads that contained adapters or uncalled bases, had a mean Phred below 15, or lacked an exact match to the constant primer or identifier. High-quality paired reads were merged using COPE v1.2.5, and each unique nucleotide sequence was defined as a clonotype. MiTCR v1.1 was used to align the clonotypes against IMGT TRBV, TRBD and TRBJ reference segments. The analysis was restricted to V-J combinations with a frequency above 0.0001, which together covered 99% to 99.2% of the repertoires. A TCS score was defined as the ratio of F50 (clonal expansion) to E x V (chaos), with BLOSUM62-based TCRdist applied between CDR3 peptides within each V-J. Welch's t-statistics and random forest reduced around 510 V-J features to 13, which were used in a naive Bayes classifier (R e1071). The raw public data were reprocessed by TCRdb itself: fastp quality trimming at Q25, MiXCR clonotype calling, in-frame beta chains only. Each CDR3 protein appears once, grouped with its most common genes and DNA. Here the V and J calls rest on TCRdb's processing, not on the authors' analysis. The sample includes hundreds of thousands of distinct CDR3 sequences, with roughly 25% observed a single time. Around 79% of the sample goes to the ten largest clones.

The chain was built from TRBV29-1 and TRBJ1-1, with the identity of the D gene unclear. This clonotype was sampled from a man aged 50 or older with Graves' hyperthyroidism. The sample was blood. The sequence in DNA is TGCAGCGTCCTGGCGACCCACATTGAAGCTTTCTTT. Its amino acids are CSVLATHIEAFF.